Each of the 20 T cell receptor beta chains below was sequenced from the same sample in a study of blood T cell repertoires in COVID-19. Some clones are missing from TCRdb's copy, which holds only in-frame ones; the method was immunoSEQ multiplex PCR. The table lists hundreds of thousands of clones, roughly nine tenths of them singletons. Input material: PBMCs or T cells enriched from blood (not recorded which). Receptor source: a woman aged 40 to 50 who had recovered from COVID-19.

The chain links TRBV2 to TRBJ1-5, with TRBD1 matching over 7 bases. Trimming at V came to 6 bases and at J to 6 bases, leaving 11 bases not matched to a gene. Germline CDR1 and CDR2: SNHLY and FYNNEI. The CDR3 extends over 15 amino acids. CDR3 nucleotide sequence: TGTGCCAGCAGAAGGGACAGACTCATCGGTCAGCCCCAGCATTTT. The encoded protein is CASRRDRLIGQPQHF. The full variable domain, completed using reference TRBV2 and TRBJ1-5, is EPEVTQTPSHQVTQMGQEVILRCVPISNHLYFYWYRQILGQKVEFLVSFYNNEISEKSEIFDDQFSVERPDGSNFTLKIRSTKLEDSAMYFCASRRDRLIGQPQHFGDGTRLSIL.

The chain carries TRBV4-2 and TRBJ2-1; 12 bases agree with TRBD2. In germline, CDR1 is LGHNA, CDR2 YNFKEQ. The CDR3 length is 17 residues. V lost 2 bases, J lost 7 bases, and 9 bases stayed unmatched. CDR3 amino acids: CASSQPEGGLAGNEQFF. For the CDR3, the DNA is TGTGCCAGCAGCCAACCAGAGGGCGGACTAGCGGGGAATGAGCAGTTCTTC.

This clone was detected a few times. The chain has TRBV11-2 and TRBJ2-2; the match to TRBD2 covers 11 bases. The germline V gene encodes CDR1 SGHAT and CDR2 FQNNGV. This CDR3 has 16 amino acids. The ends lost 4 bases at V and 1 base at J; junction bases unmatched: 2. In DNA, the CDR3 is TGTGCCAGCAGCTCGCTAGCGGGAGGGAACACCGGGGAGCTGTTTTTT. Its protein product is CASSSLAGGNTGELFF.

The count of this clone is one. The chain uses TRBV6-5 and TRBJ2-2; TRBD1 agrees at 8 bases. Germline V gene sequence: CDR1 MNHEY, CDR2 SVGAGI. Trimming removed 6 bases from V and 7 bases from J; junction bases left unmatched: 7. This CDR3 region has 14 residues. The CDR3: CASRLTGAGGELFF. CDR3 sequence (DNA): TGTGCCAGCAGGCTGACAGGGGCGGGCGGGGAGCTGTTTTTT.

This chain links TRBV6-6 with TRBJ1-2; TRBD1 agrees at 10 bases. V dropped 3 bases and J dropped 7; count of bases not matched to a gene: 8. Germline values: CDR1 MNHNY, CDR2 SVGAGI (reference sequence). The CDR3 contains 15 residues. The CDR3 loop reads CASSYNDRGQGGYTF. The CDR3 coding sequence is TGTGCCAGCAGTTATAATGACAGGGGGCAGGGTGGCTACACCTTC.

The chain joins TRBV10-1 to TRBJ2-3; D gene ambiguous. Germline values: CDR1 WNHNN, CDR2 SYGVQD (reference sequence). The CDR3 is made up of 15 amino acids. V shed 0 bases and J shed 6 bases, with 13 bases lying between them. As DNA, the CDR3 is TGCGCCAGCAGTGAGTCGATCGCAGGCCTCGATACGCAGTATTTT. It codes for CASSESIAGLDTQYF.

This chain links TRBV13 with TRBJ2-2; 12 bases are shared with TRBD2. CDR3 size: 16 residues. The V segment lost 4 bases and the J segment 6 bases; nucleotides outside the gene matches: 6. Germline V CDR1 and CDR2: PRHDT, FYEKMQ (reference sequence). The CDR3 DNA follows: TGTGCCAGCAGCTACCGGACTAGCGGGACGTCCGGGGAGCTGTTTTTT. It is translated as CASSYRTSGTSGELFF.

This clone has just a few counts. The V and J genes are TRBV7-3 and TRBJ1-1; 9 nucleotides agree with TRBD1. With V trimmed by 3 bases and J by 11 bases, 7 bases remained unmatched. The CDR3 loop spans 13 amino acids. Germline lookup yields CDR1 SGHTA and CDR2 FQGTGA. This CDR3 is CASSLLGTGSAFF. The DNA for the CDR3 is TGTGCCAGCAGCTTGTTAGGGACAGGGTCCGCTTTCTTT.

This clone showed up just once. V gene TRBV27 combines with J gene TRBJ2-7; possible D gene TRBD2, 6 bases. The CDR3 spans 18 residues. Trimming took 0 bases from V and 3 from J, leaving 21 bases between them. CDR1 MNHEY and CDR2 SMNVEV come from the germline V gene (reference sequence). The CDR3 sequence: CASSLSGPTVEGLYEQYF. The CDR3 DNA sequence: TGTGCCAGCAGTTTATCGGGCCCTACCGTGGAGGGGCTCTACGAGCAGTACTTC.

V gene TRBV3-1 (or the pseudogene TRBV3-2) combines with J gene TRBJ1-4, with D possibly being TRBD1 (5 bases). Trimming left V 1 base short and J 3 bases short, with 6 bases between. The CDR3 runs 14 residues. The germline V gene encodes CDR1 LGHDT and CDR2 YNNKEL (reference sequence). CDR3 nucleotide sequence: TGTGCCAGCAGCCAAGTACAGGCTAATGAAAAACTGTTTTTT. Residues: CASSQVQANEKLFF.

The CDR3 nucleotides read TGTGCCAGCCTCGAACCCCCCTCGGCCCTCCACTTT. This sequence encodes CASLEPPSALHF. This chain links TRBV28 with TRBJ1-6; D gene ambiguous. This CDR3 region has 12 residues. CDR1 is MDHEN and CDR2 is SYDVKM in the germline V gene. Trimming left V 8 bases short and J 14 bases short, with 16 bases between.

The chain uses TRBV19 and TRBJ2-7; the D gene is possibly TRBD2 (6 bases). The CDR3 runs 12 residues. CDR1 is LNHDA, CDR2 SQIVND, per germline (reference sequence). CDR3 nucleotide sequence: TGTGCTTCGGGGGTGGGGGCCTACGAGCAGTACTTC. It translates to CASGVGAYEQYF.

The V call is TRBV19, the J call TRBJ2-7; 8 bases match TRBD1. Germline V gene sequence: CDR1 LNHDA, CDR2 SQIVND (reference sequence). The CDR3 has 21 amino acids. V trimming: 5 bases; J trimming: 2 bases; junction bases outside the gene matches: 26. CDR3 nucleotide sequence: TGTGCCAGTAGTCCCCCCGACCGACCATCGGACAGGGTGGGGCGTCCCTACGAGCAGTACTTC. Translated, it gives CASSPPDRPSDRVGRPYEQYF.

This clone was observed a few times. In DNA, the CDR3 is TGTGCCAGCAGCCCAGGACTAGCGGGAGCAGAGACCCAGTACTTC. Translating it yields CASSPGLAGAETQYF. The V and J genes are TRBV5-8 and TRBJ2-5; 13 bases match TRBD2. The V gene's germline CDR1 is SGHTS and CDR2 YDEGEE. CDR3 size: 15 residues. With 4 bases clipped from V and 4 bases from J, the junction kept 4 bases outside the gene matches.

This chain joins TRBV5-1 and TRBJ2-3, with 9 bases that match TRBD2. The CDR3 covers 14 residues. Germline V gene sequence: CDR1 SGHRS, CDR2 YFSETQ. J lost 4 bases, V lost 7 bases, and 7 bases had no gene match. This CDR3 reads CASRVAGVADTQYF. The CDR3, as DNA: TGCGCCAGCCGTGTAGCGGGAGTAGCAGATACGCAGTATTTT.

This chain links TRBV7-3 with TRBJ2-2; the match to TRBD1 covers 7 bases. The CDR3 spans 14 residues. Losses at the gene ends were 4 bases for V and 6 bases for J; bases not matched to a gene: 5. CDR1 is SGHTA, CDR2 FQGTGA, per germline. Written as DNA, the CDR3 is TGTGCCAGCAGCTCGTACAGGGGACCCGGGGAGCTGTTTTTT. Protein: CASSSYRGPGELFF.

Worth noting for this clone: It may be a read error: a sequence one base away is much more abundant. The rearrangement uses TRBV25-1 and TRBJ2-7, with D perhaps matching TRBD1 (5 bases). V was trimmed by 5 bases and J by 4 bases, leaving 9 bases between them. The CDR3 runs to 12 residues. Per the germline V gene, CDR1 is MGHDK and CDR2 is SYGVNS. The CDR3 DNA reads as TGTGCCAGCAGTTACCAGGGTTACGAGCAGTACTTC. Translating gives CASSYQGYEQYF.

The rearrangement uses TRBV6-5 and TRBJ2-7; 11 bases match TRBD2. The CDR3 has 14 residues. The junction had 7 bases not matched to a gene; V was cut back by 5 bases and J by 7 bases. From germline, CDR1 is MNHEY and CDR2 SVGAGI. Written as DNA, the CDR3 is TGTGCCAGCAGTAAACTAGCGGGAGTGGGGGAGCAGTACTTC. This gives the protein CASSKLAGVGEQYF.

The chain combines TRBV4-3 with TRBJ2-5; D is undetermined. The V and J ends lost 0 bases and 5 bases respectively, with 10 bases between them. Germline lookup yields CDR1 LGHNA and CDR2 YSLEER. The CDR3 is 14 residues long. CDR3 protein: CASSQEKLTETQYF. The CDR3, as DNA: TGCGCCAGCAGCCAAGAGAAACTTACGGAGACCCAGTACTTC.

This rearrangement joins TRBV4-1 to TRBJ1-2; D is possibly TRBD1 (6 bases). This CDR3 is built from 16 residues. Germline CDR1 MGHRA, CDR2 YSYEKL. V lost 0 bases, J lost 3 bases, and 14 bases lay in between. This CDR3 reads CASSQEGGGAHYGYTF. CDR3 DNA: TGCGCCAGCAGCCAAGAAGGAGGGGGGGCCCACTATGGCTACACCTTC.